Below, 13 T cell receptor beta chains from the same sample are listed, as sequenced in a study of response to subunit inactivated influenza vaccine. One entry per CDR3 protein results from TCRdb running MiXCR on the RT-PCR reads. The profile shows approximately 300,000 distinct CDR3 sequences, approximately 20% of them singletons. The sequencing used PBMCs from blood, collected roughly 20 months after vaccination. Receptors originate from a man aged 45 to 75 who received an inactivated influenza vaccine.

The CDR3 reads CSARGQTKETQYF. CDR3 nucleotide sequence: TGCAGCGCAAGAGGACAGACAAAAGAGACCCAGTACTTC. The V call is TRBV29-1, the J call TRBJ2-5, with D possibly matching TRBD1 (6 bases). The V gene's germline CDR1 is SQVTM and CDR2 ANQGSEA. The CDR3 consists of 13 residues. V dropped 7 bases and J dropped 3 bases, with 15 bases sitting between them.

The V gene is TRBV20-1, the J gene TRBJ1-6; 12 bases match TRBD1. The J segment lost 14 bases and the V segment lost 6 bases, leaving 20 bases of the junction unmatched. CDR3 length equals 17 residues. The germline CDR1 and CDR2 sequences are DFQATT and SNEGSKA (reference sequence). CDR3 loop: CSAPPPNRDRGRWTLHF. CDR3 coding DNA: TGCAGTGCCCCCCCTCCGAACCGGGACAGGGGGCGGTGGACCCTCCACTTT.

This clonotype has only one observation. The genes are TRBV18 and TRBJ2-7, with D maybe TRBD1 (6 bases). Germline V gene lookup returns CDR1 KGHSH and CDR2 LQKENI. The CDR3 runs to 13 residues. The V end lost 4 bases, the J end lost 4 bases, and 11 bases lay between the germline ends. This chain's CDR3 is CASSQGTRYEQYF. CDR3 sequence (DNA): TGTGCCAGCTCACAGGGGACAAGGTACGAGCAGTACTTC.

There are many counts of this clonotype. The V gene is TRBV2, the J gene TRBJ1-6; D ambiguous. V gave up 6 bases and J gave up 4 bases, with 10 bases separating them. Germline CDR1 and CDR2: SNHLY and FYNNEI. The CDR3 has 14 residues. The CDR3 protein is CASSSGRYNSPLHF. CDR3 coding DNA: TGTGCCAGCAGCTCCGGACGGTATAATTCACCCCTCCACTTT.

The chain links TRBV7-3 to TRBJ2-1; tentative D call: TRBD1 (6 bases). The germline V gene has CDR1 SGHTA and CDR2 FQGTGA. The V end lost 5 bases, the J end lost 4 bases, and 15 bases lay between the germline ends. The CDR3 is 15 residues long. The CDR3 DNA sequence: TGTGCCAGCAGCCGAACCCGGGACAAGTACAATGAGCAGTTCTTC. The encoded protein is CASSRTRDKYNEQFF.

This clonotype has more than one count but fewer than ten. The chain couples TRBV29-1 to TRBJ1-2; D call uncertain. This CDR3 is 13 amino acids long. Trimming left V 4 bases short and J 1 base short, with 10 bases between. Germline-derived CDR1 and CDR2 are SQVTM and ANQGSEA. The CDR3 reads CSVVAGFNYGYTF. The DNA of the CDR3 is TGCAGCGTTGTAGCAGGTTTTAACTATGGCTACACCTTC.

The V call is TRBV28, the J call TRBJ2-7; D unresolved. Germline lookup yields CDR1 MDHEN and CDR2 SYDVKM. V was cut by 7 bases and J by 0 bases, with 4 bases left in between. CDR3 length: 11 residues. The CDR3 sequence: CASKDSYEQYF. DNA of the CDR3: TGTGCCAGCAAGGACTCCTACGAGCAGTACTTC.

The gene calls are TRBV10-3 and TRBJ2-2; 8 nucleotides agree with TRBD1. Trimming cost V 2 bases and J 1 base; bases outside gene matches: 3. Germline V lookup: CDR1 ENHRY, CDR2 SYGVKD. The CDR3 has 16 amino acids. This CDR3 reads CAISEPGTGNTGELFF. The DNA of the CDR3 is TGTGCCATCAGTGAGCCCGGGACAGGGAACACCGGGGAGCTGTTTTTT.

The chain recombines TRBV12-3 or TRBV12-4 with TRBJ2-7; the match to TRBD1 covers 9 bases. The CDR3 has 15 amino acids. The V segment lost 5 bases and the J segment 4 bases; nucleotides outside the gene matches: 9. CDR3 residues: CASSVAGQGIYEQYF. Written as DNA, the CDR3 is TGTGCCAGCAGTGTTGCCGGACAGGGGATTTACGAGCAGTACTTC.

The chain carries TRBV12-3 or TRBV12-4 and TRBJ2-3, with 8 positions matching TRBD1. The trim removed 7 bases at V and 2 bases at J, leaving 8 bases unmatched. The CDR3 is 15 amino acids. The CDR3 sequence is CASKSGQVTTDTQYF. CDR3 DNA sequence: TGTGCCAGCAAATCGGGACAGGTGACCACAGATACGCAGTATTTT.

Many counts were recorded for this clonotype. CDR3 sequence reads: CASSPDQGTNEKLFF. In DNA, the CDR3 is TGTGCCAGTAGTCCCGATCAGGGGACTAATGAAAAACTGTTTTTT. The chain couples TRBV19 to TRBJ1-4; D is possibly TRBD1 (6 bases). V was cut by 5 bases and J by 2 bases, with 12 bases left in between. The germline V gene encodes CDR1 LNHDA and CDR2 SQIVND (reference sequence). The CDR3 is 15 residues long.

This clonotype was seen only once. The CDR3 sequence is CSVGQGRVTDTQYF. The CDR3 DNA reads as TGCAGCGTTGGGCAGGGGAGGGTCACAGATACGCAGTATTTT. This sequence joins TRBV29-1 and TRBJ2-3, with D perhaps matching TRBD2 (7 bases). The CDR3 contains 14 residues. Germline-derived CDR1 and CDR2 are SQVTM and ANQGSEA. V lost 4 bases and J lost 2, with 13 bases in between.

This clonotype was recorded many times. V gene TRBV5-1 combines with J gene TRBJ2-5; no clear D. Trimming took off 4 bases at V and 2 bases at J, with 6 bases between the two ends. Germline CDR1 reads SGHRS; CDR2 reads YFSETQ. This CDR3 has 12 residues. CDR3 in DNA: TGCGCCAGCAGCCCAACTCAAGAGACCCAGTACTTC. This sequence encodes CASSPTQETQYF.